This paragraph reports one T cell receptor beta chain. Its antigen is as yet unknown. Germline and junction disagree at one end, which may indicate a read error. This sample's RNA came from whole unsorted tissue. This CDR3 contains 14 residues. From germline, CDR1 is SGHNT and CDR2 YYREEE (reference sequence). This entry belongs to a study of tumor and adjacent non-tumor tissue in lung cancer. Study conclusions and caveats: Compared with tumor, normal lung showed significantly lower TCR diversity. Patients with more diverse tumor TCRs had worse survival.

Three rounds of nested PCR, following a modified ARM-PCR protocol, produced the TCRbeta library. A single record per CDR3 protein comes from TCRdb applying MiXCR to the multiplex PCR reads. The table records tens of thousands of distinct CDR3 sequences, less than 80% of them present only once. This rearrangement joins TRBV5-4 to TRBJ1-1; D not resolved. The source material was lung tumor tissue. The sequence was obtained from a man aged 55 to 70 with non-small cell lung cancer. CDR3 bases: TGTACCAGCAGCTTGTCGGAGTCAAACACTGAAGCTTTCTTT. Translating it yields CTSSLSESNTEAFF.